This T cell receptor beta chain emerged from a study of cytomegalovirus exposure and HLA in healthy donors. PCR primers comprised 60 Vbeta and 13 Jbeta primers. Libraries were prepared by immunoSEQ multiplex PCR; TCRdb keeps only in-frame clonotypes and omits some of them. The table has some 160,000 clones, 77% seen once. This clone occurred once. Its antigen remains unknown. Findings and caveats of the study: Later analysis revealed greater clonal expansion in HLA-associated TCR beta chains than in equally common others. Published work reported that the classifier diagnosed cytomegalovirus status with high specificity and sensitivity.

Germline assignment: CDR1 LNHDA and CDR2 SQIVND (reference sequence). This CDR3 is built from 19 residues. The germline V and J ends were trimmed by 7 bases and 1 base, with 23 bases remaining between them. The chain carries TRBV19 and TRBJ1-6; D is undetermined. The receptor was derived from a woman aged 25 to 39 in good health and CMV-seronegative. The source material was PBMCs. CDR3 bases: TGTGCCAGTACCTATACCCGGACGGGGTCCAGGTCCTATAATTCACCCCTCCACTTT. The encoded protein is CASTYTRTGSRSYNSPLHF.